This T cell receptor (beta chain) emerged from a study of blood T cell repertoires in COVID-19. TCRdb's table, derived via immunoSEQ multiplex PCR, lists solely in-frame clones and lacks some. The sample has about 59,000 clones, roughly nine tenths seen once; the top ten hold 5.1%. The germline gives CDR1 SEHNR, CDR2 FQNEAQ (reference sequence). V was cut by 3 bases and J by 6 bases, with 15 bases left in between. This CDR3 comprises 14 residues. The TCR sequence derives from a man aged 80 or over in a cohort sampled during active COVID-19. The chain joins TRBV7-9 to TRBJ2-7; TRBD2 is a possible D gene (6 bases). The sequencing input was peripheral blood. The CDR3 region is CASSLEGIIVEQYF. As DNA, the CDR3 is TGTGCCAGCAGCTTGGAGGGAATTATCGTCGAGCAGTACTTC.